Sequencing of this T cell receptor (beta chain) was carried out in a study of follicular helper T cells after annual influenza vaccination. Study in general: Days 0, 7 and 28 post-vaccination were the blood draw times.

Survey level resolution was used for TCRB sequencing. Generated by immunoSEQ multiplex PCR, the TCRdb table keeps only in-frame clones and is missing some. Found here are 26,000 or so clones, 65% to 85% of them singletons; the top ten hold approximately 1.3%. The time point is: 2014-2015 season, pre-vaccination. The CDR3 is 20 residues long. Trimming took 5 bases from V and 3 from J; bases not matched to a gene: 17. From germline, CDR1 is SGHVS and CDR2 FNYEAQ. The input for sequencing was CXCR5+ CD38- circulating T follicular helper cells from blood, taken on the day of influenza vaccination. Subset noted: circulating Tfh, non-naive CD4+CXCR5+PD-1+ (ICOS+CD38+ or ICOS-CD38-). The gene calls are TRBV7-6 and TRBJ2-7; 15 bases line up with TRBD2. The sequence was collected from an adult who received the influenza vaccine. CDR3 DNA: TGTGCCAGCAGCCCATACCTCCGCGGGACTAGCGGGGGGCCGGGCTACGAGCAGTACTTC. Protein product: CASSPYLRGTSGGPGYEQYF.